This TCR beta chain was documented in a study of blood T cell repertoires in COVID-19. This clone was observed once. Clones were sequenced by immunoSEQ multiplex PCR, and TCRdb holds only the in-frame ones, with some missing. The sample has roughly 200,000 clones; about 82% are singletons. Germline assignment: CDR1 SGHTA and CDR2 FQGNSA. The CDR3 contains 14 residues. Trimming pared 5 bases from V and 1 base from J, leaving 9 bases between. The gene calls are TRBV7-2 and TRBJ1-5, with a tentative D call TRBD1 (5 bases). Sequences were obtained from PBMCs or T cells enriched from blood (not recorded which). This clonotype was obtained from a man between 35 and 55 years old with acute COVID-19. This chain's CDR3 is CASSPGRSNQPQHF. CDR3 coding DNA: TGTGCCAGCAGCCCAGGGCGGAGCAATCAGCCCCAGCATTTT.